These 31 T cell receptor beta chains share one sample of origin, sequenced in a study of tumor and adjacent non-tumor tissue in lung cancer (dated by TCRdb to between 2017 and 2018). RNA was isolated from bulk unsorted tissue, and RNA quality was assessed with a NanoDrop ND-1000 and an Agilent 2100. For the normal lung samples, distant non-tumor tissue was collected more than 3 cm away from the tumor edge. The library was produced with multiplex PCR. For sequencing, an Illumina HiSeq 2500 was employed. TCRbeta libraries were constructed through three rounds of nested PCR with primers (Table S4) according to protocols modified from ARM-PCR. TCRdb passed the public sequencing reads through fastp at Q25 and MiXCR, retaining productive beta sequences. Rows with a matching CDR3 protein are joined into one entry that keeps the most common DNA and genes. In all, the sample holds under 75,000 distinct CDR3 sequences, and around two thirds of those were seen once. The top ten clonotypes cover 25% to 35% of the sample.

Sequencing was carried out using distant non-tumor lung tissue. These receptors came from a woman aged 50 to 65 with non-small cell lung cancer.

A word on this clonotype: The final CDR3 position lacks the conserved phenylalanine or tryptophan, pointing to a likely read error. The gene calls are TRBV28 and TRBJ2-6; 9 nucleotides agree with TRBD1. The CDR3 loop spans 18 amino acids. V was pared by 4 bases and J by 0 bases, with 7 bases of the junction left unmatched. Looked up from germline, CDR1 is MDHEN and CDR2 is SYDVKM. CDR3 sequence: CASSSQGAKSSGANVLTI. In DNA form, the CDR3 reads TGTGCCAGCAGTTCACAGGGGGCGAAAAGCTCTGGGGCCAACGTCCTGACTATC.

As for this clonotype: Possible read error: a much larger clone is one base away. V and J are TRBV29-1 and TRBJ2-1; D possibly uses TRBD1 or TRBD2 (5 bases each). Germline assignment: CDR1 SQVTM and CDR2 ANQGSEA. The germline V and J ends were trimmed by 7 bases and 8 bases, with 18 bases remaining between them. The CDR3 covers 13 residues. The CDR3 spells CSAGAGWSDEQFF. The DNA of the CDR3 is TGCAGCGCCGGGGCAGGGTGGAGCGATGAGCAGTTCTTC.

This clonotype appeared once. Compared with germline, one end of the junction differs, possibly owing to a read error. The chain is built from TRBV6-7 and TRBJ2-6, with D tentatively TRBD1 (6 bases). TRBV6-7 is sorted into the ORF group, with uncertain function. The CDR3 extends over 16 amino acids. The CDR3 region is CASSYREKKGVNILTF. The CDR3 nucleotides read TGTGCCAGCAGTTACAGAGAAAAAAAGGGGGTCAACATCCTGACTTTC.

V is TRBV28 and J is TRBJ2-5; perhaps TRBD2 as D (5 bases). The CDR3 has 17 residues. Germline lookup yields CDR1 MDHEN and CDR2 SYDVKM. The V and J ends lost 6 bases and 4 bases respectively, with 24 bases between them. The DNA for the CDR3 is TGTGCCAGCAGACCACGGGCGGGCACTGGGCGCCGAGAGACCCAGTACTTC. It encodes CASRPRAGTGRRETQYF.

The chain combines TRBV11-2 with TRBJ2-3, with D possibly called TRBD1 or TRBD2 (5 bases each). V was pared by 7 bases and J by 4 bases, with 12 bases between. CDR3 length equals 13 residues. CDR1 and CDR2 from the germline V gene are SGHAT and FQNNGV. CDR3 bases: TGTGCCAGCAACGAAGGGGACGCAGATACGCAGTATTTT. It is translated as CASNEGDADTQYF.

As to this clonotype: This clone may be a read error of a much larger clone one base away. The rearrangement links TRBV5-6 to TRBJ2-5, with a weak D call TRBD2 (5 bases). With 0 bases removed from V and 4 bases from J, the gap between germline ends came to 16 bases. Germline V lookup: CDR1 SGHDT, CDR2 YYEEEE. The CDR3 contains 16 residues. CDR3 bases: TGTGCCAGCAGCTTGGCCGGAGGCACGCGGCTAGAGACCCAGTACTTC. Amino acids: CASSLAGGTRLETQYF.

As concerns this clonotype: The junction differs from germline at one of its ends, possibly a read error. CDR3: CASSRMIITGDNEQFF. The DNA of the CDR3 is TGTGCCAGCAGCCGGATGATAATAACGGGGGACAATGAACAGTTCTTC. The chain is built from TRBV11-2 and TRBJ2-1; D tentatively reads TRBD1 or TRBD2 (6 bases each). This CDR3 comprises 16 residues. CDR1 is SGHAT, CDR2 FQNNGV, per germline.

There are many counts of this clonotype. The chain recombines TRBV11-2 with TRBJ2-3, with 12 bases identical to TRBD2. Unmatched junction bases numbered 4, after V lost 1 base and J lost 5 bases. The CDR3 totals 16 residues. The germline V gene has CDR1 SGHAT and CDR2 FQNNGV. This CDR3 reads CASSLGLAGVGDTQYF. CDR3 nucleotides: TGTGCCAGCAGCTTAGGACTAGCGGGAGTGGGAGATACGCAGTATTTT.

Concerning this clonotype: One end of the junction fails to match germline, which may point to a read error. The genes are TRBV6-1 and TRBJ1-1, with D tentatively TRBD1 (6 bases). The CDR3 runs 13 residues. In germline, CDR1 is MNHNS, CDR2 SASEGT. Here the CDR3 DNA reads TGTGCCAGCATGCAGGGGATGAATACTGAAGCTTTCTTT. Translating gives CASMQGMNTEAFF.

To note about this clonotype: A much larger clonotype is one base distant, so this may be a read error. This chain links TRBV28 with TRBJ2-1, with TRBD2 matching over 12 bases. The CDR3 spans 14 residues. The junction had 8 bases not matched to a gene; V was cut back by 5 bases and J by 12 bases. CDR1 is MDHEN, CDR2 SYDVKM, per germline. Here the CDR3 reads CASSRGLAGCTQFF. Written as DNA, the CDR3 is TGTGCCAGCAGTCGCGGACTAGCGGGATGTACGCAGTTCTTC.

This clonotype was found once. The junction and the germline gene differ at one end; a read error may be behind it. The chain joins TRBV20-1 to TRBJ2-2; 7 nucleotides agree with TRBD1. This CDR3 has 15 residues. Germline CDR1 and CDR2: DFQATT and SNEGSKA (reference sequence). DNA for the CDR3: TGCAGGGCTAGATCCTCGACAGGGAGCACCGAGAAGCTGTTTTTT. Translated: CRARSSTGSTEKLFF.

Comment on this clonotype: One junction end does not reproduce the germline sequence, and a read error may be involved. The chain couples TRBV29-1 to TRBJ2-2, with 8 bases identical to TRBD1. The CDR3 contains 10 residues. Germline lookup yields CDR1 SQVTM and CDR2 ANQGSEA. The DNA for the CDR3 is TGCAGCGTACTTACAGGGGGGCTGTTTTTT. It encodes CSVLTGGLFF.

With regard to this clonotype: Without the conserved terminal phenylalanine or tryptophan, this CDR3 likely stems from a read error. V and J are TRBV11-2 and TRBJ2-3; no definite D call. Germline lookup yields CDR1 SGHAT and CDR2 FQNNGV. The CDR3 is made up of 11 amino acids. CDR3 in amino acids: CVSSHTDTQYS. The CDR3 DNA follows: TGTGTCAGCAGCCATACAGATACGCAGTATTCT.

Remarks on this clonotype: This may be a read error, as it is one base from a much larger clone. The chain has TRBV6-1 and TRBJ2-2; D possibly matches TRBD1 or TRBD2 (5 bases each). Between the trimmed V and J ends, which lost 5 bases and 9 bases, there was a span of 13 bases. From germline, CDR1 is MNHNS and CDR2 SASEGT. This CDR3 spans 13 amino acids. The CDR3 sequence: CASSSWGTRELFF. For the CDR3, the DNA is TGTGCCAGCAGTTCTTGGGGGACCCGGGAGCTGTTTTTT.

This clonotype was seen a few times. This chain links TRBV20-1 with TRBJ2-1, with D possibly TRBD2 on 6 matching bases. The V end lost 4 bases, the J end lost 8 bases, and 21 bases lay between the germline ends. CDR1 DFQATT and CDR2 SNEGSKA come from the germline V gene (reference sequence). The length of the CDR3 is 15 residues. CDR3 nucleotide sequence: TGCAGTGCTACCCCTTTGCAGCGGGCGTACGATGAGCAGTTCTTC. Amino acids: CSATPLQRAYDEQFF.

CDR3 nucleotide sequence: TGTACCAACAGCCTCATAAGGGGGTCCGGGGAGCTGTTTTTT. It encodes CTNSLIRGSGELFF. The chain links TRBV11-1 to TRBJ2-2, with a weak D call TRBD1 (6 bases). The CDR3 runs to 14 residues. Per the germline V gene, CDR1 is SGHAT and CDR2 is FQDESV (reference sequence).

A note on this clonotype: A read error may produce the germline difference seen at one junction end. This rearrangement joins TRBV20-1 to TRBJ2-1; the D is unclear. Germline lookup yields CDR1 DFQATT and CDR2 SNEGSKA (reference sequence). This CDR3 comprises 12 residues. The CDR3 DNA sequence: TGCAGTGCCACGCATACCTACGATGAGGAGTTCTTC. Encoded protein: CSATHTYDEEFF.

This clonotype was detected ten times or more. This chain joins TRBV12-3 or TRBV12-4 and TRBJ1-1; D not certain. Trimming removed 6 bases at V and 8 bases at J, with 10 bases between. There are 11 residues in the CDR3. CDR3 nucleotides: TGTGCCAGCAGATCAGCACAGGAAGCTTTCTTT. Translation gives CASRSAQEAFF.

The V and J genes are TRBV28 and TRBJ2-7; the D gene could be TRBD1 or TRBD2 (5 bases each). Trimming took off 4 bases at V and 10 bases at J, with 17 bases between the two ends. The CDR3 spans 13 residues. The germline gives CDR1 MDHEN, CDR2 SYDVKM. The CDR3 here is CASSSRDLYKQYF. The CDR3 DNA follows: TGTGCCAGCAGTTCAAGGGACCTATACAAACAGTACTTC.

As to this clonotype: This sequence may be a read error, since a much larger clone differs from it by one base. This chain links TRBV6-2 or TRBV6-3 with TRBJ2-1, with 9 bases aligning to TRBD1. This CDR3 spans 15 amino acids. From germline, CDR1 is MNHEY and CDR2 SVGEGT. This chain's CDR3 is CTSSWGQGGYNEQFF. CDR3 in DNA: TGTACCAGCAGCTGGGGACAGGGCGGGTACAATGAGCAGTTCTTC.

The chain has TRBV11-2 and TRBJ1-4; D is undetermined. This CDR3 is built from 14 residues. CDR1 SGHAT and CDR2 FQNNGV come from the germline V gene. V was trimmed by 11 bases and J by 5 bases, leaving 18 bases between them. The DNA for the CDR3 is TGTGCCTGCAACCTTGATAGCACGAATGAAAAACTGTTTTTT. This codes for CACNLDSTNEKLFF. Together with reference TRBV11-2 and TRBJ1-4, the CDR3 gives the full variable domain: EAGVAQSPRYKIIEKRQSVAFWCNPISGHATLYWYQQILGQGPKLLIQFQNNGVVDDSQLPKDRFSAERLKGVDSTLKIQPAKLEDSAVYLCACNLDSTNEKLFFGSGTQLSVL.

On this clonotype itself: One end of the junction is discordant with germline, which a read error may explain. The chain carries TRBV11-1 and TRBJ2-1; TRBD2 matches at 8 bases. CDR1 and CDR2 from the germline V gene are SGHAT and FQDESV (reference sequence). CDR3 length: 16 amino acids. In DNA, the CDR3 is TGTGCCAGCAGCTTATTTGGCGGGAGGACCTACGATGAGCTGTTCTTC. Translation gives CASSLFGGRTYDELFF.

Concerning this clonotype itself: This likely comes from a read error, as the CDR3 has no conserved phenylalanine or tryptophan at its end. V is TRBV6-2 or TRBV6-3 and J is TRBJ2-5, with TRBD1 matching 10 bases. CDR3 length: 17 residues. Germline CDR1 and CDR2: MNHEY and SVGEGT. J lost 5 bases, V lost 10 bases, and 19 bases had no gene match. This CDR3 reads CATLTYGASTGGETQYS. The CDR3, as DNA: TGTGCCACCTTGACGTATGGAGCCTCGACAGGGGGCGAGACCCAGTACTCC.

The V gene is TRBV11-2, the J gene TRBJ2-7; D ambiguous. This CDR3 contains 15 residues. Per the germline V gene, CDR1 is SGHAT and CDR2 is FQNNGV. V was clipped by 2 bases and J by 0 bases, with 11 bases between them. The CDR3 reads CASSLLGWDSYEQYF. The CDR3 DNA reads as TGTGCCAGCAGCTTATTGGGTTGGGACTCCTACGAGCAGTACTTC.

This clonotype rates as medium-sized. The chain uses TRBV12-3 or TRBV12-4 and TRBJ1-1; possible D gene TRBD1, 6 bases. The CDR3 runs 14 residues. Between the trimmed V and J ends, which lost 3 bases and 7 bases, there was a span of 15 bases. Written as DNA, the CDR3 is TGTGCCAGCAGTTTCTCCGGGACAAGTTTTGAAGCTTTCTTT. Translation gives CASSFSGTSFEAFF.

The table lists this clonotype with many counts. This chain's CDR3 is CASSLGTYNEQFF. CDR3 DNA sequence: TGTGCCAGCAGTTTGGGGACTTACAATGAGCAGTTCTTC. The chain combines TRBV28 with TRBJ2-1; D is possibly TRBD2 (6 bases). The V and J ends lost 3 bases and 4 bases respectively, with 7 bases between them. Germline V gene lookup returns CDR1 MDHEN and CDR2 SYDVKM. The CDR3 extends over 13 amino acids.

This clonotype has only a few counts. This may stem from a read error, because a much larger clone lies one nucleotide away. The chain couples TRBV6-2 or TRBV6-3 to TRBJ1-2; unclear D gene. The length of the CDR3 is 10 residues. In germline, CDR1 is MNHEY, CDR2 SVGEGT. For the CDR3, the DNA is TGTTCCAGCAGAAACTATGGCTACACCTTC. Encoded protein: CSSRNYGYTF.

Notes on this clonotype: The junction shows a germline mismatch at one end, possibly a read error. The V gene is TRBV7-8, the J gene TRBJ1-4; 9 bases map to TRBD1. The length of the CDR3 is 15 residues. Germline V gene data show CDR1 as SGHVS and CDR2 as FQNEAQ. As DNA, the CDR3 is TGTGCCAGCAGCCCCGCCGGGACAGGGTCAGCAAAACCGTTTTTT. Translating it yields CASSPAGTGSAKPFF.

In its sample, this clonotype was seen many times. This chain connects TRBV11-3 to TRBJ2-2; 7 bases agree with TRBD2. V lost 4 bases, J lost 6 bases, and 8 bases stayed unmatched. CDR1 and CDR2 (germline): SGHNT, YENEEA. The CDR3 has 15 amino acids. The CDR3 DNA reads TGTGCCAGCAGCTCCGGGGGAGGGGTACCCGGGGAGCTGTTTTTT. It encodes CASSSGGGVPGELFF.

As for this clonotype: The CDR3 ends on some other residue instead of the conserved phenylalanine or tryptophan, so this is likely a read error. The V call is TRBV4-1, the J call TRBJ1-5; possibly TRBD1 for D (6 bases). Germline CDR1 reads MGHRA; CDR2 reads YSYEKL. This CDR3 is 15 amino acids long. DNA of the CDR3: TGCTCCAGCAGCCAGAATCGGGACAATAATCAGCCCCAGCATTTA. Protein: CSSSQNRDNNQPQHL.

This clonotype was counted between two and nine times. This rearrangement joins TRBV13 to TRBJ1-1; 7 nucleotides match TRBD1. V was clipped by 5 bases and J by 5 bases; unmatched bases: 5. There are 13 residues in the CDR3. The germline gives CDR1 PRHDT, CDR2 FYEKMQ (reference sequence). The CDR3 loop reads CASSNRQGTEAFF. DNA for the CDR3: TGTGCCAGCAGCAACAGACAGGGTACTGAAGCTTTCTTT.